The clone carrying this T cell receptor (beta chain) appeared once. Its specificity is not known. The junction departs from the called germline gene at one end, perhaps through a read error. These data originate in a study of cytomegalovirus exposure and HLA in healthy donors. The length of the CDR3 is 16 residues. The germline gives CDR1 SGHTA, CDR2 FQGNSA. The donors were members of the validation cohort comprising some 130 subjects, separate from the approximately 630-subject first cohort. Repertoires were generated with immunoSEQ multiplex PCR, while TCRdb's copy carries only in-frame clones and drops some. The sample carries fewer than 350,000 clones, roughly 88% recorded once. Whole-study results and caveats: Within the 120 or so validation repertoires, first-cohort TCR clusters tended to co-occur, according to a later analysis. A few CMV-associated chains were confirmed in vitro to be specific for CMV antigens.

Sequencing input: PBMCs. The rearrangement joins TRBV7-2 to TRBJ1-3, with D unclear. The sequence was obtained from a young woman in good health and CMV-seronegative. The CDR3 protein is CASSLGIRPSGNTIYF. The CDR3 bases are TGTGCCAGCAGTTTAGGGATCAGGCCCTCTGGAAACACCATATATTTT.